Shown below are 3 T cell receptor beta chains from a single sample sequenced in a study of T cells in Graves' hyperthyroidism and ophthalmopathy (dated by TCRdb to the late 2010s). Library creation used multiplex PCR. The reads were generated on an Illumina HiSeq 2000. The TCR beta CDR3 regions were amplified from the RNA transcripts. A first-round RT-PCR of the TCR CDR3 used the HTBI primer set with the Qiagen OneStep RT-PCR kit. TCRdb handled the public reads itself, with Q25 trimming in fastp and clone calling in MiXCR, and kept productive beta chains. Under each unique CDR3 protein, matching rows form one entry showing the most common genes and DNA. The sample table records 550,000 to 600,000 distinct CDR3 sequences; 15% to 20% of these occur just once. Clones ranked in the top ten supply more than 15% of the sample. Specimen: blood. The receptor source for this set is a woman aged 18-30 years with Graves' hyperthyroidism.

The chain carries TRBV15 and TRBJ1-5; TRBD1 matches 7 bases. The CDR3 contains 18 residues. Germline values: CDR1 LNHNV, CDR2 YYDKDF (reference sequence). J was trimmed by 0 bases and V by 1 base; bases with no gene match: 9. CDR3 coding DNA: TGTGCCACCAGCAGAGGGTACCGGGACAGAAGTAGCAATCAGCCCCAGCATTTT. The encoded protein is CATSRGYRDRSSNQPQHF.

The J gene is TRBJ1-6, the V gene TRBV7-9, with D perhaps matching TRBD1 (5 bases). Germline CDR1 and CDR2: SEHNR and FQNEAQ (reference sequence). V shed 5 bases and J shed 6 bases, with 14 bases lying between them. CDR3 length: 15 amino acids. The CDR3 loop reads CASSPLGASNSPLHF. In DNA, the CDR3 is TGTGCCAGCAGCCCCCTAGGGGCTTCTAATTCACCCCTCCACTTT.

The chain combines TRBV6-1 with TRBJ2-6; TRBD1 matches 8 bases. The CDR3 is 17 amino acids. Trimming cost V 6 bases and J 0 bases; bases outside gene matches: 7. Germline V lookup: CDR1 MNHNS, CDR2 SASEGT. The CDR3 nucleotides are TGTGCCAGCAGAGAGGGCAGGGGGCTCTCTGGGGCCAACGTCCTGACTTTC. Translated: CASREGRGLSGANVLTF.